This passage covers 5 T cell receptor beta chains from one sample sequenced in a study of early T cells in non-severe SARS-CoV-2 infection. TCRdb recomputed calls from the 5' RACE reads with MiXCR, one row per CDR3 protein. The data show about 60,000 distinct CDR3 sequences, around 12% seen once. What was sequenced was whole blood. These TCRs come from an adult who was a healthcare worker with PCR-confirmed SARS-CoV-2 infection or an uninfected control (not recorded which).

This clonotype was seen more than once but under ten times. The chain has TRBV10-3 and TRBJ1-1; D might be TRBD1 (5 bases). Germline V gene lookup returns CDR1 ENHRY and CDR2 SYGVKD. The CDR3 is 15 amino acids. Between the trimmed V and J ends, which lost 5 bases and 0 bases, there was a span of 13 bases. Here the CDR3 DNA reads TGTGCCATCAGTCGACAGCGATCTATGAACACTGAAGCTTTCTTT. Its translation: CAISRQRSMNTEAFF.

Only a few counts were recorded for this clonotype. This chain uses TRBV20-1 with TRBJ2-5; 8 bases align to TRBD2. This CDR3 spans 15 amino acids. CDR1 and CDR2 (germline): DFQATT, SNEGSKA (reference sequence). V dropped 5 bases and J dropped 7; count of bases not matched to a gene: 15. CDR3: CSALPPGLGGWTQYF. The CDR3 DNA reads as TGCAGTGCTCTCCCACCGGGACTAGGGGGTTGGACCCAGTACTTC.

About this clonotype: This may be a read error, as it is one base from a much larger clone. V usage is TRBV6-2 or TRBV6-3 and J usage is TRBJ1-2; D is unresolved. The V and J ends lost 7 bases and 12 bases respectively, with 18 bases between them. CDR3 length equals 12 residues. Germline assignment: CDR1 MNHEY and CDR2 SVGEGT. CDR3 loop: CASTQPAGGHTF. For the CDR3, the DNA is TGTGCCAGCACCCAACCGGCAGGAGGCCACACCTTC.

This sequence joins TRBV27 and TRBJ2-3; 7 bases agree with TRBD1. Germline V lookup: CDR1 MNHEY, CDR2 SMNVEV (reference sequence). This CDR3 is built from 13 residues. V lost 3 bases to trimming and J lost 6 bases; unmatched junction nucleotides: 3. The CDR3 DNA follows: TGTGCCAGCAGTTTTACAGGGGCGGATACGCAGTATTTT. It encodes CASSFTGADTQYF.

This clonotype was found many times. The chain couples TRBV6-5 to TRBJ1-6, with D possibly being TRBD1 (6 bases). V was shortened by 7 bases and J by 8 bases, with 21 bases between the two germline ends. The CDR3 is made up of 16 amino acids. Looked up from germline, CDR1 is MNHEY and CDR2 is SVGAGI. The DNA of the CDR3 is TGTGCCAGCACCATTTCTGGAAGGGGGGCGGATTCACCCCTCCACTTT. It translates to CASTISGRGADSPLHF.